This T cell receptor beta chain was sequenced in a study of blood T cell repertoires in COVID-19. Study in general: COVID-19 samples collected from the United States, Italy and Spain covered acute and convalescent phases. PBMCs, B-cell-depleted T cells, or T cells were the source of the cDNA or gDNA that made up the material.

Trimming took 1 base from V and 3 from J, leaving 7 bases between them. Germline CDR1 reads MDHEN; CDR2 reads SYDVKM. The CDR3 totals 13 residues. In the authors' methods: Amplification from reference gene primers served as the basis for estimated nucleated cell counts. Sequencing used immunoSEQ multiplex PCR; TCRdb keeps in-frame clones, though not all of them. From that table come the V and J calls and clone size; the DNA was used to work out D and trimming. Here the sample spans 150,000 to 200,000 clones, 65% to 85% being singletons. The receptor comes from a man in his 60s with active or convalescent COVID-19. The chain is built from TRBV28 and TRBJ2-7, with D tentatively TRBD2 (6 bases). The sequenced sample consisted of peripheral blood. The CDR3 DNA reads TGTGCCAGCAGTTTATCCGGGGGCTACGAGCAGTACTTC. Amino acid sequence: CASSLSGGYEQYF.